This passage covers 29 T cell receptor beta chains from one sample sequenced in a study of T cells in Graves' hyperthyroidism and ophthalmopathy. TCR beta CDR3 sequences were amplified from RNA transcripts. The HTBI primer set drove a first-round RT-PCR of the TCR CDR3. TCRdb passed the multiplex PCR reads through MiXCR, listing each CDR3 protein once. Here the sample spans 300,000 or so distinct CDR3 sequences, about 17% being singletons. Sequencing was done on a sample of blood. These receptor sequences come from a woman between 55 and 75 years old with Graves' ophthalmopathy.

This clonotype was found many times. The V gene is TRBV20-1, the J gene TRBJ1-6; D unresolved. Germline lookup yields CDR1 DFQATT and CDR2 SNEGSKA (reference sequence). The CDR3 runs to 13 residues. The V gene lost 2 bases and the J gene lost 9 bases, with 11 bases spanning the gap. The CDR3 coding sequence is TGCAGTGCTAGACCGACACAGAGTTCACCCCTCCACTTT. Translated: CSARPTQSSPLHF.

Many counts were recorded for this clonotype. This chain connects TRBV20-1 to TRBJ1-5; TRBD1 aligns across 7 bases. The CDR3 is made up of 15 amino acids. The trim removed 6 bases at V and 2 bases at J, leaving 10 bases unmatched. Looked up from germline, CDR1 is DFQATT and CDR2 is SNEGSKA (reference sequence). CDR3: CSALRQGLGNQPQHF. Written as DNA, the CDR3 is TGCAGTGCCCTAAGACAGGGACTGGGCAATCAGCCCCAGCATTTT.

In its sample, this clonotype was seen a few times. The chain is built from TRBV10-1 and TRBJ2-7, with D perhaps assigned TRBD1 or TRBD2 (5 bases each). The germline V and J ends were trimmed by 0 bases and 5 bases, with 11 bases remaining between them. Per the germline V gene, CDR1 is WNHNN and CDR2 is SYGVQD (reference sequence). The CDR3 extends over 14 amino acids. DNA of the CDR3: TGCGCCAGCAGTGAGTCCGATCTGGGGGACGAGCAGTACTTC. Its protein product is CASSESDLGDEQYF.

This clonotype came up a few times. The CDR3 DNA sequence: TGCGCCAGCAGCCCGGGGGGGGGGGCCTTCGAGCAGTACTTC. Its translation is CASSPGGGAFEQYF. The V and J genes are TRBV5-1 and TRBJ2-7; 8 positions agree with TRBD2. Germline CDR1 and CDR2: SGHRS and YFSETQ. The J segment lost 6 bases and the V segment lost 4 bases, leaving 9 bases of the junction unmatched. The CDR3 spans 14 residues.

Note on this clonotype: One end of the junction is discordant with germline, which a read error may explain. CDR3 residues: CVSSVATGEWGETQYF. CDR3 DNA sequence: TGTGTCAGCAGCGTAGCTACAGGGGAGTGGGGAGAGACCCAGTACTTC. V is TRBV9 and J is TRBJ2-5, with 7 bases aligning to TRBD1. Germline assignment: CDR1 SGDLS and CDR2 YYNGEE. The CDR3 covers 16 residues.

This clonotype was counted between two and nine times. This chain's CDR3 is CASSLRPAGEQFF. The CDR3, as DNA: TGTGCCAGCAGCTTGCGGCCTGCCGGTGAGCAGTTCTTC. V is TRBV5-4 and J is TRBJ2-1; D is unclear. This CDR3 contains 13 residues. Germline loops: CDR1 SGHNT, CDR2 YYREEE (reference sequence). V gave up 1 base and J gave up 9 bases, with 11 bases separating them.

The rearrangement links TRBV20-1 to TRBJ1-6; D might be TRBD1 (6 bases). Trimming removed 0 bases at V and 7 bases at J, with 19 bases between. This CDR3 has 17 amino acids. The V gene's germline CDR1 is DFQATT and CDR2 SNEGSKA (reference sequence). The CDR3 here is CSARDLALGGFNSPLHF. The CDR3 DNA is TGCAGTGCTAGAGATCTTGCGTTAGGGGGGTTCAATTCACCCCTCCACTTT.

The chain carries TRBV5-1 and TRBJ2-2; D assignment may be TRBD1 or TRBD2 (5 bases each). The CDR3 sequence is 14 residues long. Trimming pared 0 bases from V and 6 bases from J, leaving 9 bases between. CDR1 and CDR2 from the germline V gene are SGHRS and YFSETQ. DNA for the CDR3: TGCGCCAGCAGCTTGGCGGGGACCGCCGGGGAGCTGTTTTTT. Protein product: CASSLAGTAGELFF.

There are many counts of this clonotype. V and J are TRBV7-9 and TRBJ2-4; D could derive from TRBD1 or TRBD2 (5 bases each). CDR3 size: 16 residues. The V end was cut by 5 bases, the J end by 7 bases, with 21 bases between. Germline CDR1 SEHNR, CDR2 FQNEAQ (reference sequence). CDR3: CASSPFRGALSNIQYF. The CDR3, as DNA: TGTGCCAGCAGCCCTTTTCGAGGGGCGCTGAGTAACATTCAGTACTTC.

This chain joins TRBV6-2 or TRBV6-3 and TRBJ2-3; D is unclear. Per the germline V gene, CDR1 is MNHEY and CDR2 is SVGEGT. CDR3 length equals 12 residues. V lost 6 bases and J 8 bases, leaving 12 bases between the germline ends. CDR3 nucleotides: TGTGCCAGCAGCCGAAGGTTGGCTACGCAGTATTTT. Translating gives CASSRRLATQYF.

The chain joins TRBV6-1 to TRBJ1-5; the D is unclear. Trimming shortened V by 6 bases and J by 9 bases, and 15 bases separated the two germline ends. This CDR3 is built from 13 residues. The germline V gene has CDR1 MNHNS and CDR2 SASEGT. The CDR3 bases are TGTGCCAGCAGACCACGGACGGTTTCGCCCCAGCATTTT. Its translation is CASRPRTVSPQHF.

CDR3 amino acids: CASSSILGGAGETQYF. DNA of the CDR3: TGTGCCAGCAGCTCTATCCTTGGGGGCGCCGGGGAGACCCAGTACTTC. The chain couples TRBV7-2 to TRBJ2-5; tentative D call: TRBD1 (6 bases). The V and J ends lost 4 bases and 5 bases respectively, with 20 bases between them. The CDR3 consists of 16 residues. CDR1 and CDR2 from the germline V gene are SGHTA and FQGNSA.

This clonotype was recorded many times. The chain links TRBV9 to TRBJ1-1; perhaps TRBD1 as D (6 bases). The CDR3 has 15 amino acids. V dropped 4 bases and J dropped 2 bases, with 15 bases sitting between them. Per the germline V gene, CDR1 is SGDLS and CDR2 is YYNGEE. Here the CDR3 DNA reads TGTGCCAGCAGCAAACTGACAGGAAGCAACACTGAAGCTTTCTTT. Translation gives CASSKLTGSNTEAFF.

The V and J genes are TRBV2 and TRBJ2-7; TRBD1 matches 8 bases. J lost 3 bases, V lost 6 bases, and 4 bases had no gene match. CDR3 length: 13 amino acids. CDR1 is SNHLY and CDR2 is FYNNEI in the germline V gene. The DNA of the CDR3 is TGTGCCAGCAGCGGACAGGGAGACTACGAGCAGTACTTC. It is translated as CASSGQGDYEQYF.

This clonotype was observed a few times. The rearrangement joins TRBV20-1 to TRBJ1-5; D unclear. CDR3 size: 12 residues. Between the trimmed V and J ends, which lost 3 bases and 5 bases, there was a span of 8 bases. CDR1 DFQATT and CDR2 SNEGSKA come from the germline V gene (reference sequence). This chain's CDR3 is CSASELHQPQHF. The DNA for the CDR3 is TGCAGTGCTAGTGAGTTGCATCAGCCCCAGCATTTT.

This clonotype turned up a few times. This sequence joins TRBV29-1 and TRBJ2-3; TRBD1 or TRBD2 may be the D gene (6 bases each). CDR3 size: 15 residues. Germline-derived CDR1 and CDR2 are SQVTM and ANQGSEA. The V end was cut by 3 bases, the J end by 3 bases, with 16 bases between. The CDR3 bases are TGCAGCGTTGACCAGGGGCCTGGAGGGACAGATACGCAGTATTTT. It is translated as CSVDQGPGGTDTQYF.

Turning to this clonotype: This clone may be a read error of a much larger clone one base away. The rearrangement links TRBV29-1 to TRBJ2-7; 10 bases align to TRBD1. V dropped 6 bases and J dropped 2; count of bases not matched to a gene: 7. Germline V CDR1 and CDR2: SQVTM, ANQGSEA. The length of the CDR3 is 14 residues. The DNA of the CDR3 is TGCAGCGTGGCCCGGGACAGGGGCCCCTACGAGCAGTACTTC. Protein: CSVARDRGPYEQYF.

The CDR3 DNA reads TGTGCCAGCTCACCATTCCCCTGGGGGGTGAACACTGAAGCTTTCTTT. Its protein is CASSPFPWGVNTEAFF. This sequence joins TRBV18 and TRBJ1-1, with D maybe TRBD1 (5 bases). The CDR3 consists of 16 residues. Trimming took 2 bases from V and 0 from J, leaving 13 bases between them. Looked up from germline, CDR1 is KGHSH and CDR2 is LQKENI.

This clonotype came up once. The chain recombines TRBV29-1 with TRBJ1-2; TRBD1 is a possible D gene (6 bases). The length of the CDR3 is 14 residues. In germline, CDR1 is SQVTM, CDR2 ANQGSEA. Trimming cost V 3 bases and J 4 bases, with 15 bases left between them. CDR3 loop: CSVDGWGPGYGYTF. The CDR3, as DNA: TGCAGCGTTGACGGTTGGGGGCCGGGCTATGGCTACACCTTC.

This clonotype was observed at least ten times. The rearrangement joins TRBV15 to TRBJ1-4, with 12 nucleotides matching TRBD1. The ends lost 1 base at V and 12 bases at J; junction bases unmatched: 6. This CDR3 is built from 15 residues. In germline, CDR1 is LNHNV, CDR2 YYDKDF (reference sequence). Here the CDR3 reads CATSRAGTGGEELFF. CDR3 in DNA: TGTGCCACCAGCAGAGCCGGGACAGGGGGCGAGGAACTGTTTTTT.

As for this clonotype: A read error is possible here, since a much larger clone lies one base away. This CDR3 fails to terminate in the conserved phenylalanine or tryptophan, so it likely reflects a read error. The CDR3 spells CASSFLSNTEAFV. Here the CDR3 DNA reads TGTGCCAGCAGCTTTCTTAGTAACACTGAAGCTTTCGTT. The chain links TRBV7-2 to TRBJ1-1; no clear D. V lost 3 bases and J 2 bases, leaving 7 bases between the germline ends. Germline V gives CDR1 SGHTA, CDR2 FQGNSA. The CDR3 has 13 residues.

This clonotype appeared many times. The chain recombines TRBV2 with TRBJ1-5, with 11 bases matching TRBD1. V lost 8 bases, J lost 7 bases, and 7 bases stayed unmatched. The germline V gene encodes CDR1 SNHLY and CDR2 FYNNEI. CDR3 length equals 14 residues. The CDR3 sequence: CASLWDRGEQPQHF. The DNA of the CDR3 is TGTGCCAGCTTATGGGACAGGGGGGAGCAGCCCCAGCATTTT. Based on the CDR3 plus reference TRBV2 and TRBJ1-5, the full variable domain is EPEVTQTPSHQVTQMGQEVILRCVPISNHLYFYWYRQILGQKVEFLVSFYNNEISEKSEIFDDQFSVERPDGSNFTLKIRSTKLEDSAMYFCASLWDRGEQPQHFGDGTRLSIL.

In its sample, this clonotype was seen many times. The chain has TRBV20-1 and TRBJ2-5, with D hard to call. V lost 2 bases, J lost 4 bases, and 17 bases lay in between. Germline V CDR1 and CDR2: DFQATT, SNEGSKA (reference sequence). The length of the CDR3 is 15 residues. The CDR3 nucleotides read TGCAGTGCTAGATCGATAGCCCCGACCCGAGAGACCCAGTACTTC. This encodes CSARSIAPTRETQYF.

This clonotype appeared many times. The rearrangement uses TRBV5-1 and TRBJ2-1; the D is unclear. With 6 bases removed from V and 6 bases from J, the gap between germline ends came to 10 bases. The CDR3 is made up of 12 amino acids. CDR1 is SGHRS, CDR2 YFSETQ, per germline. CDR3 amino acids: CASNLGSNEQFF. The CDR3, as DNA: TGCGCCAGCAATTTGGGCTCCAATGAGCAGTTCTTC.

The chain couples TRBV4-2 to TRBJ2-1; D may match TRBD1 or TRBD2 (7 bases each). CDR3 length equals 15 residues. V lost 1 base and J lost 9, with 16 bases in between. Germline V CDR1 and CDR2: LGHNA, YNFKEQ. The CDR3 DNA reads as TGTGCCAGCAGCCAAGTCCAGGGGGGGCGGGGTGAGCAGTTCTTC. Its translation: CASSQVQGGRGEQFF.

This clonotype was seen repeatedly, ten times or more. This CDR3 is CASSVVRDYGYTF. CDR3 coding DNA: TGTGCCAGCAGCGTTGTGAGAGACTATGGCTACACCTTC. V usage is TRBV7-9 and J usage is TRBJ1-2; D gene unclear. CDR1 and CDR2 (germline): SEHNR, FQNEAQ (reference sequence). Between the trimmed V and J ends, which lost 5 bases and 3 bases, there was a span of 10 bases. This CDR3 region has 13 residues.

This clonotype was detected ten times or more. This chain connects TRBV12-3 or TRBV12-4 to TRBJ1-1, with D uncertain. CDR3 size: 11 residues. Trimming removed 6 bases from V and 7 bases from J, with 9 bases in between. The CDR3 here is CASSYTYEAFF. The DNA for the CDR3 is TGTGCCAGCAGCTACACCTATGAAGCTTTCTTT.

There are many counts of this clonotype. J is TRBJ1-1 and V is TRBV15; D gene ambiguous. The CDR3 is 15 residues long. Germline V gene lookup returns CDR1 LNHNV and CDR2 YYDKDF (reference sequence). V was trimmed by 0 bases and J by 0 bases, leaving 8 bases between them. The CDR3 coding sequence is TGTGCCACCAGCAGAGATCACGGCATGAACACTGAAGCTTTCTTT. Encoded protein: CATSRDHGMNTEAFF.

The chain combines TRBV10-1 with TRBJ2-6; TRBD1 matches 9 bases. CDR1 and CDR2 from the germline V gene are WNHNN and SYGVQD (reference sequence). The CDR3 spans 19 residues. Trimming removed 4 bases from V and 0 bases from J; junction bases left unmatched: 10. CDR3 loop: CASSGEPGQGYSGANVLTF. In DNA form, the CDR3 reads TGCGCCAGCAGTGGGGAACCGGGACAGGGATACTCTGGGGCCAACGTCCTGACTTTC.